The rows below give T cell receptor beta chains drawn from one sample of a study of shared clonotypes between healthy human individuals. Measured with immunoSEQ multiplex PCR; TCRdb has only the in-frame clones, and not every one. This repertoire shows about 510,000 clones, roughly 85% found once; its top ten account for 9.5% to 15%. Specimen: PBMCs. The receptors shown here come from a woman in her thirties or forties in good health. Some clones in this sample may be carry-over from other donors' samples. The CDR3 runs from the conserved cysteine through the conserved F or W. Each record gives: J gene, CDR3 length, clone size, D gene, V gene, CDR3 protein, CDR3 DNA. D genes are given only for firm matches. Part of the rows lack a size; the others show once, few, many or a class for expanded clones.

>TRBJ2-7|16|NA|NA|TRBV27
CASSSTVESPFYEQYF
TGTGCCAGCAGTTCCACAGTAGAATCCCCCTTCTACGAGCAGTACTTC
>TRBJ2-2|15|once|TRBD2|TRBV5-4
CASSPGGADTGELFF
TGTGCCAGCAGCCCGGGGGGGGCCGACACCGGGGAGCTGTTTTTT
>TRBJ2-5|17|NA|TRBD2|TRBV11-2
CASSFTRLAGGGETQYF
TGTGCCAGCAGCTTCACCCGACTAGCGGGAGGCGGGGAGACCCAGTACTTC
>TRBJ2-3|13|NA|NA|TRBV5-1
CASSWGSTDTQYF
TGCGCCAGCAGCTGGGGCTCGACAGATACGCAGTATTTT
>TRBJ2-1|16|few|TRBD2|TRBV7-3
CASSLGSGREDNEQFF
TGTGCCAGCAGCCTGGGTAGCGGGAGGGAAGACAATGAGCAGTTCTTC
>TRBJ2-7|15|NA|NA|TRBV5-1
CASSLAETRSGEQYF
TGCGCCAGCAGCTTGGCGGAGACGAGGTCGGGCGAGCAGTACTTC
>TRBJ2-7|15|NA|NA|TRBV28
CASSLWGTYSYEQYF
TGTGCCAGCAGCCTTTGGGGGACTTACTCCTACGAGCAGTACTTC
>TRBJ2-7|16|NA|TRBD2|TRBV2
CASSGYGLAGETEQYF
TGTGCCAGCAGTGGCTACGGACTAGCGGGAGAGACCGAGCAGTACTTC
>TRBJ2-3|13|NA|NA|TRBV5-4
CASSGDVTDTQYF
TGTGCCAGCAGCGGGGACGTCACAGATACGCAGTATTTT
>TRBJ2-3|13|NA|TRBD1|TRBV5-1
CASSDGQGSGQYF
TGCGCCAGCAGCGACGGACAGGGGTCCGGGCAGTATTTT
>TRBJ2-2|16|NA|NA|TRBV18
CASSPPSGQSTGELFF
TGTGCCAGCTCACCACCGTCGGGGCAGTCCACCGGGGAGCTGTTTTTT
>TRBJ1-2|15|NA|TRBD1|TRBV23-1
CASSAHVDRDYGYTF
TGCGCCAGCAGCGCCCACGTCGACAGGGACTATGGCTACACCTTC
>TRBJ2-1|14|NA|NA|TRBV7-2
CASSFRAGGNEQFF
TGTGCCAGCAGCTTCCGCGCCGGGGGCAATGAGCAGTTCTTC
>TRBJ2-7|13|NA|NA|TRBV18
CASSPDRSSEQYF
TGTGCCAGCTCACCGGACAGATCGAGCGAGCAGTACTTC
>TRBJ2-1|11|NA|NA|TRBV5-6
CASIGGVEQFF
TGTGCCAGCATCGGAGGGGTCGAGCAGTTCTTC
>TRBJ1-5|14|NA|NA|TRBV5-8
CASSLGQLNQPQHF
TGTGCCAGCAGCTTGGGACAACTAAATCAGCCCCAGCATTTT
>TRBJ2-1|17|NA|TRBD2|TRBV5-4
CASSLGSGVFSYNEQFF
TGTGCCAGCAGCTTGGGTAGCGGGGTGTTCTCCTACAATGAGCAGTTCTTC
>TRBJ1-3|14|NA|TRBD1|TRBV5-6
CASSQGQARGTIYF
TGTGCCAGCAGCCAGGGACAGGCAAGGGGCACCATATATTTT
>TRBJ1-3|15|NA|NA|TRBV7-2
CASSPGGALGNTIYF
TGTGCCAGCAGCCCTGGCGGGGCACTTGGAAACACCATATATTTT
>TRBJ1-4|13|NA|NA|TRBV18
CASSAREGEKLFF
TGTGCCAGCTCCGCCAGGGAGGGAGAAAAACTGTTTTTT